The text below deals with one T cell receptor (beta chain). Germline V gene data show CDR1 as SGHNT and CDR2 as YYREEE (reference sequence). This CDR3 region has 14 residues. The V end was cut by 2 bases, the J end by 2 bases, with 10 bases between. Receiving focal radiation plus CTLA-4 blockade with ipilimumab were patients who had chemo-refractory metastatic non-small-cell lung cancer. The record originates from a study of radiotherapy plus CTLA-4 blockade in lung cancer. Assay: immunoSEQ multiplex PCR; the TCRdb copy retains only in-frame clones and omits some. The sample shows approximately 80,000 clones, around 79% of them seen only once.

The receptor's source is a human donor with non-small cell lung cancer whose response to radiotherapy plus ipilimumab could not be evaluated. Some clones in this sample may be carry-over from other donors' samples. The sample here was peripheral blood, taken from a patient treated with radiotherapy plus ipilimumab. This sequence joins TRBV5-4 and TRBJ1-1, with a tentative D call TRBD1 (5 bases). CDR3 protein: CASSLQDGNTEAFF. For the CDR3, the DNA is TGTGCCAGCAGCTTACAGGACGGCAACACTGAAGCTTTCTTT.